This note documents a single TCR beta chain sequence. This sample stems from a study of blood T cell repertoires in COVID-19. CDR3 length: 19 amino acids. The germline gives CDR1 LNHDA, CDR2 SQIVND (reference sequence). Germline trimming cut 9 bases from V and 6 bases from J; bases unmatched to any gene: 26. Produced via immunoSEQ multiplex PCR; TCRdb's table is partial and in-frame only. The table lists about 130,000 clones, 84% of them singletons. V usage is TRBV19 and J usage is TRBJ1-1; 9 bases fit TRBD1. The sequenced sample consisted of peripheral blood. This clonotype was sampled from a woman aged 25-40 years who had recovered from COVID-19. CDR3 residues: CASKYRIQGAIVPKAEAFF. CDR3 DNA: TGTGCCAGCAAGTACCGGATACAGGGGGCGATTGTTCCTAAGGCTGAAGCTTTCTTT.